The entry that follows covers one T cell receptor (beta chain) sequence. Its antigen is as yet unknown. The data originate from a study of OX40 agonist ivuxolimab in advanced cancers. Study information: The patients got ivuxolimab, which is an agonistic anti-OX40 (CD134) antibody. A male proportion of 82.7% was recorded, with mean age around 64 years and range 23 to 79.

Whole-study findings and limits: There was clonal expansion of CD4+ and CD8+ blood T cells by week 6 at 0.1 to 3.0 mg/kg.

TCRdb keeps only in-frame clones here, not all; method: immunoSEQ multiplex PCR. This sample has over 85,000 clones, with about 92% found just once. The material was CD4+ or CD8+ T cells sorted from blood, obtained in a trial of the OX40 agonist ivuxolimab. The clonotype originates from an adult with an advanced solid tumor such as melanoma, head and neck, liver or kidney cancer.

The CDR3 protein is CARLAKNIQYF. DNA of the CDR3: TGTGCCAGGTTAGCCAAAAACATTCAGTACTTC. V is TRBV19 and J is TRBJ2-4; no firm D call. With 9 bases removed from V and 0 bases from J, the gap between germline ends came to 3 bases. Germline V lookup: CDR1 LNHDA, CDR2 SQIVND (reference sequence). This CDR3 contains 11 residues. Looking up the rest from reference TRBV19 and TRBJ2-4 gives the full variable domain: DGGITQSPKYLFRKEGQNVTLSCEQNLNHDAMYWYRQDPGQGLRLIYYSQIVNDFQKGDIAEGYSVSREKKESFPLTVTSAQKNPTAFYLCARLAKNIQYFGAGTRLSVL.